This T cell receptor beta chain was sequenced in a study of blood T cell repertoires in COVID-19. Original data processing: Scientists estimated how many nucleated cells there were by amplifying reference gene primers. Assay: immunoSEQ multiplex PCR; the TCRdb copy retains only in-frame clones and omits some. The V and J calls and clone size were taken over from that table, and D and trimming were inferred from the DNA. The sample lists 400,000 or so clones, more than 80% seen once, with around 1.1% in the top ten. The CDR3 covers 18 residues. Sequenced: PBMCs or T cells enriched from blood (not recorded which). This TCR derives from a man between 25 and 39 years old who had recovered from COVID-19. The chain carries TRBV12-2 and TRBJ2-3; TRBD2 is taken as the D call from the table, unchecked against the DNA. TRBV12-2 is a pseudogene. The CDR3 sequence is CASRLRAAIGTSTDTQYF. The CDR3 DNA reads as TGTGCAAGTCGCTTACGAGCCGCCATCGGGACTAGCACAGATACGCAGTATTTT.